Shown below are 22 T cell receptor beta chains from a single sample sequenced in a study of T cells in women clearing cervical HPV infection. This table comes from immunoSEQ multiplex PCR, and its TCRdb copy is limited to in-frame clones, with some not included. The table gives about 22,000 clones; the top ten clones make up 9.5% to 10% of it. Sequenced sample: blood buffy coat. The receptors derive from a woman aged 18 to 75 with a cervical HPV16 infection that either progressed to CIN3+ or cleared (not recorded which).

About this clone: The read comes to an end 3 residues before the CDR3 does, leaving the germline J gene to fill in the end. This chain joins TRBV30 and TRBJ1-1; maybe TRBD1 (5 bases). Germline V gene sequence: CDR1 GTSNPN, CDR2 SVGIG (reference sequence). The CDR3 totals 14 residues. V was cut by 7 bases and J by 1 base, with 16 bases left in between. Incomplete CDR3 DNA: TGTGCCTCCACAACAGGAATCCCGAACACTGAA. It translates to CASTTGIPNTE. In full, the CDR3 is CASTTGIPNTEAFF.

Concerning this clone: A junction end diverges from the germline sequence, so it may reflect a read error. Read data end 3 residues before the CDR3 end; the end is taken from the germline J gene. V is TRBV7-7 and J is TRBJ2-5; D call uncertain. The CDR3 length is 14 residues. Germline assignment: CDR1 SSHAT and CDR2 FNYEAQ (reference sequence). The covered CDR3 bases are TGTGCTAGCAGCTTAAATCTCCTACAAGAGACC. Amino acid sequence: CASSLNLLQET. The whole CDR3 is CASSLNLLQETQYF.

On this clone itself: Coverage ceases 3 residues before the CDR3 finishes, and the germline J gene fills in the end. The J gene is TRBJ1-2, the V gene TRBV30, with D possibly TRBD1 on 6 matching bases. Per the germline V gene, CDR1 is GTSNPN and CDR2 is SVGIG (reference sequence). The V gene lost 0 bases and the J gene lost 6 bases, with 23 bases spanning the gap. The CDR3 is 17 amino acids. The chain's CDR3 is CAWSVKSAQGGVNGYTF. CDR3 bases read: TGTGCCTGGAGTGTAAAATCGGCACAGGGTGGGGTAAATGGC. Using reference TRBV30 and TRBJ1-2 for the parts outside the CDR3, the full variable domain is SQTIHQWPATLVQPVGSPLSLECTVEGTSNPNLYWYRQAAGRGLQLLFYSVGIGQISSEVPQNLSASRPQDRQFILSSKKLLLSDSGFYLCAWSVKSAQGGVNGYTFGSGTRLTVV.

Notes on this clone: With the read ending 3 residues before the CDR3 end, the germline J gene is used to fill in that end. The chain links TRBV30 to TRBJ2-3; D not certain. The CDR3 extends over 12 amino acids. Germline V lookup: CDR1 GTSNPN, CDR2 SVGIG (reference sequence). V lost 0 bases and J lost 2, with 3 bases in between. CDR3 loop: CAWSVYTDTQYF. Incomplete CDR3 DNA: TGTGCCTGGAGTGTTTACACAGATACG.

This clone ranks as medium-sized in terms of frequency. With the read ending 3 residues before the CDR3 end, the germline J gene is used to fill in that end. This chain uses TRBV10-3 with TRBJ2-5; no clear D. CDR3 length: 15 residues. The V and J ends lost 0 bases and 2 bases respectively, with 10 bases between them. Looked up from germline, CDR1 is ENHRY and CDR2 is SYGVKD. The CDR3 bases that were read are TGTGCCATCAGTGAGTCTCAAGCGAAACAAGAGACC. This gives the protein CAISESQAKQET. The full CDR3 is CAISESQAKQETQYF.

The CDR3 protein is CAISEVRGNQPQHF. Partial CDR3 DNA: TGTGCCATCAGTGAAGTCCGGGGCAATCAGCCC. The chain uses TRBV10-3 and TRBJ1-5; no firm D call. The DNA ends 3 residues before the CDR3 does, and the rest of the CDR3 is filled in from the germline J gene. CDR3 length: 14 amino acids. The V and J ends lost 3 bases and 2 bases respectively, with 8 bases between them. Per germline, CDR1 ENHRY and CDR2 SYGVKD.

Points on this clone: The read ends 3 residues early relative to the CDR3; the germline J gene fills the gap. This sequence joins TRBV5-4 and TRBJ2-3; D possibly corresponds to TRBD2 (6 bases). CDR1 SGHNT and CDR2 YYREEE come from the germline V gene (reference sequence). V lost 4 bases, J lost 6 bases, and 6 bases lay in between. There are 11 residues in the CDR3. The CDR3 reads CASSRGDTQYF. The sequenced CDR3 bases are TGTGCCAGCAGCCGGGGGGATACG.

In regard to this clone: From the germline J gene comes the end of the CDR3, since the read stops 3 residues before it. The J gene is TRBJ1-6, the V gene TRBV7-9, with D perhaps matching TRBD1 (5 bases). The CDR3 loop spans 14 amino acids. The germline V and J ends were trimmed by 3 bases and 6 bases, with 9 bases remaining between them. In germline, CDR1 is SEHNR, CDR2 FQNEAQ (reference sequence). The DNA read from the CDR3 is TGTGCCAGCAGCTTCGCAGGGCCTAATTCACCC. It translates to CASSFAGPNSP. The entire CDR3 sequence reads CASSFAGPNSPLHF.

With regard to this clone: The CDR3 end is not reached by the read, which stops 3 residues before it; the germline J gene fills it in. This chain joins TRBV29-1 and TRBJ1-2; 7 nucleotides agree with TRBD1. J was trimmed by 1 base and V by 4 bases; bases with no gene match: 12. Germline V lookup: CDR1 SQVTM, CDR2 ANQGSEA. The CDR3 is 16 amino acids. The DNA read from the CDR3 is TGCAGCGTTGTCGGGAACACAGGGGTTAGTAACTATGGC. This translates into CSVVGNTGVSNYG. In full, the CDR3 is CSVVGNTGVSNYGYTF. Together with reference TRBV29-1 and TRBJ1-2, the CDR3 gives the full variable domain: SAVISQKPSRDICQRGTSLTIQCQVDSQVTMMFWYRQQPGQSLTLIATANQGSEATYESGFVIDKFPISRPNLTFSTLTVSNMSPEDSSIYLCSVVGNTGVSNYGYTFGSGTRLTVV.

Remarks on this clone: The read is 3 residues too short to cover the CDR3 end, so that end is filled in from the germline J gene. The rearrangement uses TRBV18 and TRBJ2-7, with 7 positions matching TRBD2. Germline V CDR1 and CDR2: KGHSH, LQKENI. V trimming: 3 bases; J trimming: 2 bases; junction bases outside the gene matches: 7. The CDR3 covers 15 residues. The CDR3 DNA, read in part, is TGTGCCAGCTCACCCCAGGGAGGGTCGACCTACGAG. Amino acid sequence: CASSPQGGSTYE. The entire CDR3 sequence reads CASSPQGGSTYEQYF.

Notes on this clone: The sequence runs out 3 residues before the end of the CDR3; the remainder is reconstructed from the germline J gene. The chain employs TRBV2 and TRBJ1-2; the D is unclear. V lost 7 bases, J lost 4 bases, and 16 bases lay in between. The germline V gene encodes CDR1 SNHLY and CDR2 FYNNEI. The CDR3 covers 14 residues. The CDR3 DNA, read in part, is TGTGCCAGCAACCCCAGGCCCAGAACCTATGGC. Translating gives CASNPRPRTYG. The complete CDR3 sequence is CASNPRPRTYGYTF. Looking up the rest from reference TRBV2 and TRBJ1-2 gives the full variable domain: EPEVTQTPSHQVTQMGQEVILRCVPISNHLYFYWYRQILGQKVEFLVSFYNNEISEKSEIFDDQFSVERPDGSNFTLKIRSTKLEDSAMYFCASNPRPRTYGYTFGSGTRLTVV.

Concerning this clone: The read terminates 3 residues before the CDR3 end, so the remaining end is supplied by the germline J gene. V usage is TRBV14 and J usage is TRBJ2-1; D unresolved. Germline V gene lookup returns CDR1 SGHDN and CDR2 FVKESK. CDR3 size: 13 residues. V was pared by 2 bases and J by 8 bases, with 10 bases between. CDR3 in amino acids: CASSQLSFDEQFF. The covered CDR3 bases are TGTGCCAGCAGCCAATTAAGCTTCGATGAG.

Points on this clone: The DNA ends 3 residues before the CDR3 does, and the rest of the CDR3 is filled in from the germline J gene. The chain employs TRBV5-4 and TRBJ2-3; 7 bases fit TRBD2. CDR1 and CDR2 (germline): SGHNT, YYREEE (reference sequence). This CDR3 spans 16 amino acids. V trimming: 6 bases; J trimming: 3 bases; junction bases outside the gene matches: 13. CDR3 DNA, as far as it was read: TGTGCCAGCACCCCCTCGGGCGGGAGAGGAACAGATACG. Protein sequence: CASTPSGGRGTDT. The full CDR3 protein reads CASTPSGGRGTDTQYF. Combining the CDR3 with reference TRBV5-4 and TRBJ2-3 gives the whole variable domain ETGVTQSPTHLIKTRGQQVTLRCSSQSGHNTVSWYQQALGQGPQFIFQYYREEENGRGNFPPRFSGLQFPNYSSELNVNALELDDSALYLCASTPSGGRGTDTQYFGPGTRLTVL.

Details on this clone: The read stops 3 residues short of the end of the CDR3; the missing end is completed from the germline J gene. The V and J genes are TRBV11-1 and TRBJ2-3; 15 nucleotides match TRBD2. The CDR3 runs to 15 residues. Germline loops: CDR1 SGHAT, CDR2 FQDESV (reference sequence). The ends lost 3 bases at V and 8 bases at J; junction bases unmatched: 3. Incomplete CDR3 DNA: TGTGCCAGCAGCTTCTCGGGACTAGCGGGAGGTACG. Protein sequence: CASSFSGLAGGT. The CDR3 reads in full as CASSFSGLAGGTQYF.

With regard to this clone: Read coverage stops 3 residues before the CDR3 terminus; the germline J gene supplies the remainder. This sequence joins TRBV20-1 and TRBJ2-1; D is perhaps TRBD2 (6 bases). The CDR3 is made up of 14 amino acids. V was trimmed by 7 bases and J by 4 bases, leaving 17 bases between them. Looked up from germline, CDR1 is DFQATT and CDR2 is SNEGSKA (reference sequence). The covered CDR3 bases are TGCAGTGTCCCCCGGGACTTTGTTTACAATGAG. It encodes CSVPRDFVYNE. The full CDR3 protein is CSVPRDFVYNEQFF.

Details on this clone: The sequenced fragment ends 3 residues before the CDR3 boundary, so the rest is inferred from the germline J gene. The chain combines TRBV6-2 or TRBV6-3 with TRBJ2-3; possibly TRBD1 for D (5 bases). This CDR3 region has 13 residues. Germline V gene lookup returns CDR1 MNHEY and CDR2 SVGEGT. The CDR3 bases that were read are TGTGCCAGCAGTTACTCGGGGCCCCCCGCG. Amino acids: CASSYSGPPA. From start to end, the CDR3 is CASSYSGPPAQYF.

As concerns this clone: The sequence runs out 3 residues before the end of the CDR3; the remainder is reconstructed from the germline J gene. This sequence joins TRBV19 and TRBJ1-4; possibly TRBD1 for D (6 bases). The CDR3 spans 17 residues. Trimming took off 5 bases at V and 7 bases at J, with 23 bases between the two ends. In germline, CDR1 is LNHDA, CDR2 SQIVND (reference sequence). The DNA read from the CDR3 is TGTGCCAGTAGTGCCCTTTCTTTACAGGGAAAGGGTGAAAAA. Protein sequence: CASSALSLQGKGEK. The full CDR3 reads CASSALSLQGKGEKLFF.

Of note for this clone: The read stops 3 residues short of the end of the CDR3; the missing end is completed from the germline J gene. The chain joins TRBV7-9 to TRBJ2-5, with D unresolved. Germline assignment: CDR1 SEHNR and CDR2 FQNEAQ (reference sequence). The CDR3 has 14 amino acids. V was pared by 6 bases and J by 4 bases, with 15 bases between. CDR3 sequence: CASSLALVIETQYF. The CDR3 DNA, read in part, is TGTGCCAGCAGTCTTGCCCTAGTTATAGAGACC.

For this clone: The read halts 3 residues ahead of the CDR3 end, with the missing end drawn from the germline J gene. The chain recombines TRBV7-9 with TRBJ1-4; possibly TRBD1 for D (6 bases). CDR3 length equals 15 residues. V was pared by 5 bases and J by 4 bases, with 14 bases between. Germline V gene data show CDR1 as SEHNR and CDR2 as FQNEAQ (reference sequence). The CDR3 here is CASSRQGYGNEKLFF. CDR3 bases read: TGTGCCAGCAGCCGTCAGGGGTACGGTAATGAAAAA.

The sequenced CDR3 bases are TGTGCCAGCAGCTTAACTTTGGTAGCGGCGAGCACAGATACG. Amino acid sequence: CASSLTLVAASTDT. The entire CDR3 protein reads CASSLTLVAASTDTQYF. The rearrangement uses TRBV7-3 and TRBJ2-3; maybe TRBD2 (6 bases). The read finishes 3 residues shy of the CDR3 end, and the germline J gene is used to complete it. The germline V and J ends were trimmed by 0 bases and 0 bases, with 13 bases remaining between them. The length of the CDR3 is 17 residues. The germline gives CDR1 SGHTA, CDR2 FQGTGA. Drawing the rest from reference TRBV7-3 and TRBJ2-3, the complete variable domain is GAGVSQTPSNKVTEKGKYVELRCDPISGHTALYWYRQSLGQGPEFLIYFQGTGAADDSGLPNDRFFAVRPEGSVSTLKIQRTERGDSAVYLCASSLTLVAASTDTQYFGPGTRLTVL.

A note on this clone: The CDR3 end is not reached by the read, which stops 3 residues before it; the germline J gene fills it in. The chain employs TRBV5-4 and TRBJ1-1, with D perhaps matching TRBD1 (6 bases). The CDR3 has 15 amino acids. Between the trimmed V and J ends, which lost 2 bases and 7 bases, there was a span of 18 bases. Germline V gene lookup returns CDR1 SGHNT and CDR2 YYREEE (reference sequence). The CDR3 reads CASSFGGRAANEAFF. CDR3 DNA, as far as it was read: TGTGCCAGCAGCTTCGGGGGGCGGGCTGCCAATGAA.

On this clone: The read terminates 3 residues before the CDR3 end, so the remaining end is supplied by the germline J gene. This chain joins TRBV5-6 and TRBJ1-2; perhaps TRBD1 as D (6 bases). Between the trimmed V and J ends, which lost 1 base and 6 bases, there was a span of 16 bases. Germline CDR1 SGHDT, CDR2 YYEEEE. The CDR3 loop spans 15 amino acids. CDR3 region: CASSLSIRGLDGYTF. The CDR3 bases that were read are TGTGCCAGCAGCTTGTCGATCAGGGGCTTGGATGGC.